This T cell receptor beta chain was sequenced during a study of T-cell memory formation after mild COVID-19. Notes on this clonotype: Its antigen is still unknown.

The CDR3 is 15 residues long. Between the trimmed V and J ends, which lost 3 bases and 0 bases, there was a span of 8 bases. In germline, CDR1 is LNHDA, CDR2 SQIVND (reference sequence). Constant-segment primers were used for 5'RACE, and the resulting TCR alpha and TCR beta cDNA libraries carried sample barcodes and UMIs. Via MiXCR, TCRdb re-called the 5' RACE reads, giving one row per CDR3 protein. The table lists 350,000 to 550,000 distinct CDR3 sequences, approximately 19% of them singletons, with roughly 21% in the top ten. Study-level points and caveats: Contracting CD4+ clones lay largely in CM and EM, with CD8+ ones residing in EMRA. Day 15 to 85 contracting clones showed balanced CD4/CD8; day 15 to 37 expanders favored CD4+. Some responding clones appeared in pre-infection memory, suggesting cross-reactive memory joined.

The sequenced sample consisted of PBMCs or a T cell subset sorted from them (not recorded which). The genes are TRBV19 and TRBJ2-2, with a tentative D call TRBD2 (5 bases). This sequence was found in a man between 18 and 35 years old who had mild COVID-19 (a few samples of this study predate the infection). Cell type and time point are not known. The CDR3 loop is CASSIAGTNTGELFF. CDR3 nucleotide sequence: TGTGCCAGTAGTATCGCGGGCACGAACACCGGGGAGCTGTTTTTT.